The present TCR beta chain was sequenced within a study of shared clonotypes between healthy human individuals. Sequencing used immunoSEQ multiplex PCR; TCRdb keeps in-frame clones, though not all of them. The sample lists 950,000 to 1,100,000 clones, around 74% occurring once. CDR1 and CDR2 (germline): MDHEN, SYDVKM. This CDR3 comprises 16 residues. The V and J ends lost 2 bases and 5 bases, in that order; junction bases with no gene match: 5. The chain combines TRBV28 with TRBJ1-6; TRBD1 matches 8 bases. The sequenced material came from memory CD4+ T cells sorted from blood. Subset defined: CD45RA-negative fraction. The sequence derives from a man in his late teens or twenties in good health. The CDR3 region is CASSLQQGGDNSPLHF. The CDR3 DNA sequence: TGTGCCAGCAGTTTACAACAGGGGGGCGATAATTCACCCCTCCACTTT. Drawing the rest from reference TRBV28 and TRBJ1-6, the complete variable domain is DVKVTQSSRYLVKRTGEKVFLECVQDMDHENMFWYRQDPGLGLRLIYFSYDVKMKEKGDIPEGYSVSREKKERFSLILESASTNQTSMYLCASSLQQGGDNSPLHFGNGTRLTVT.